This T cell receptor (beta chain) was captured by sequencing in a study of T cell repertoires in cytomegalovirus infection. Findings of the study overall: What dominated the ex vivo response were HLA-C-restricted CMV-specific TCR beta clonotypes.

Only a few counts were recorded for this clonotype. Its target is not known. The CDR3 totals 17 residues. Trimming took off 3 bases at V and 0 bases at J, with 14 bases between the two ends. Germline CDR1 and CDR2: KGHDR and SFDVKD. TCRdb processed the reads anew with MiXCR; each CDR3 protein has one entry. Among about 740,000 distinct CDR3 sequences listed, 35% to 45% were seen once. The genes are TRBV24-1 and TRBJ1-5; D is uncertain. The sequenced material came from PBMCs. The clonotype comes from a human donor in good health (CMV status not recorded). Some clones in this sample may be carry-over from other donors' samples. In nucleotides, the CDR3 is TGTGCCACCAGTGATCACCGGACGGCGGCTAGCAATCAGCCCCAGCATTTT. Protein: CATSDHRTAASNQPQHF.